This T cell receptor beta chain was sequenced in a study of T cell repertoires in cytomegalovirus infection. Study-wide context: It can be stated that public TCR beta signatures indicated CMV infection as well as a matching HLA type. General observations from the study: HLA-C-restricted TCR beta clonotypes specific for CMV led the ex vivo response.

This clonotype was observed at least ten times. Its antigen is still unknown. MiXCR, run by TCRdb on the reads, gives a single entry per CDR3 protein. The table lists 200,000 to 300,000 distinct CDR3 sequences, about an eighth of them singletons. Specimen: PBMCs. The TCR comes from a human donor in good health (CMV status not recorded). Some clones in this sample may be carry-over from other donors' samples.

CDR3 in amino acids: CASSSGRVGIQYF. DNA for the CDR3: TGTGCCAGCAGTTCAGGCAGGGTTGGCATTCAGTACTTC. V is TRBV28 and J is TRBJ2-4, with D tentatively TRBD1 (5 bases). CDR1 is MDHEN, CDR2 SYDVKM, per germline. The CDR3 contains 13 residues. V was clipped by 4 bases and J by 9 bases, with 13 bases between them.